A selection of T cell receptor beta chains follows, all from one sample in a study of a mutant IDH1 vaccine in newly diagnosed glioma. These receptors' targets are unknown. Sequencing used immunoSEQ multiplex PCR; TCRdb keeps in-frame clones, though not all of them. In the table there are approximately 62,000 clones, around four fifths of which are singletons. The sample in question was PBMCs, obtained from a glioma patient whose treatment included an IDH1 peptide vaccine. The receptors derive from a man aged 25 to 40 with glioma. The CDR3 runs from the conserved cysteine through the conserved F or W. A D gene is named only where the DNA matches it firmly. The size entry is marked missing in some rows and otherwise reads once, few, many or a size class.

clone_size,v_call,d_call,j_call,cdr3_nt,cdr3_aa
NA,TRBV5-5,TRBD1,TRBJ1-1,TGTGCCAGCAGCGGGGGACAGCGGGCTGAAGCTTTCTTT,CASSGGQRAEAFF
NA,TRBV4-1,NA,TRBJ2-7,TGCGCCAGCAGCCAAGGACCCAGGGGCCAATACGAGCAGTACTTC,CASSQGPRGQYEQYF
NA,TRBV7-2,NA,TRBJ2-5,TGTGCCGGCAGCCCATACGGAAGGGGGGGAAAAGAGACCCAGTACTTC,CAGSPYGRGGKETQYF
few,TRBV5-1,TRBD1,TRBJ2-2,TGCGCCAGCAGCTCGTCGGGACAGGCTGTAGGGGAGCTGTTTTTT,CASSSSGQAVGELFF
NA,TRBV13,TRBD1,TRBJ2-3,TGTGCCAGCAGCACAAAGACAGGGTGGGCAGATACGCAGTATTTT,CASSTKTGWADTQYF
NA,TRBV27,NA,TRBJ2-7,TGTGCCAGCAGTAAGACAGTGTACCAAGAGCAGTACTTC,CASSKTVYQEQYF
once,TRBV13,NA,TRBJ1-2,TGTGCCAGCAGCTTAGGCGAGGGGGACGGCTACACCTTC,CASSLGEGDGYTF
NA,TRBV5-1,NA,TRBJ1-2,TGCGCCAGCAGCGTCGGAGCTAACTATGGCTACACCTTC,CASSVGANYGYTF
NA,TRBV5-1,NA,TRBJ1-2,TGCGCCAGCAGCTTGGGTGGGGGCTACACCTTC,CASSLGGGYTF
once,TRBV7-9,NA,TRBJ1-4,TGTGCCAGCAGCTTAGCTCGGCCAGACCCACTTAATGAAAAACTGTTTTTT,CASSLARPDPLNEKLFF
NA,TRBV6-1,NA,TRBJ1-1,TGTGCCAGCAGTGAAGGCCTGGGGGCGAACACTGAAGCTTTCTTT,CASSEGLGANTEAFF